The 24 T cell receptor beta chains presented below share a single source sample, sequenced in a study of OX40 agonist ivuxolimab in advanced cancers. Assay: immunoSEQ multiplex PCR; the TCRdb copy retains only in-frame clones and omits some. Among about 80,000 clones, around 90% were seen once, and the ten largest hold roughly 5%. This specimen consisted of CD4+ or CD8+ T cells sorted from blood, obtained in a trial of the OX40 agonist ivuxolimab. These receptor sequences come from an adult with an advanced solid tumor such as melanoma, head and neck, liver or kidney cancer.

This chain connects TRBV5-5 to TRBJ2-7; D could derive from TRBD1 or TRBD2 (5 bases each). CDR1 SGHKS and CDR2 YYEKEE come from the germline V gene (reference sequence). The V and J ends lost 3 bases and 5 bases respectively, with 12 bases between them. The CDR3 extends over 13 amino acids. The CDR3: CASSSRQRNEQYF. The CDR3 region has the DNA TGTGCCAGCAGCTCGCGACAGCGGAACGAGCAGTACTTC.

V gene TRBV7-2 combines with J gene TRBJ2-5; D not resolved. Germline V gene lookup returns CDR1 SGHTA and CDR2 FQGNSA. The length of the CDR3 is 14 residues. The ends were cut back, 3 bases at V and 5 bases at J, with 13 bases in the middle. The CDR3 DNA sequence: TGTGCCAGCAGCTTCGTGGCCGTGGGGGAGACCCAGTACTTC. It translates to CASSFVAVGETQYF. Full variable domain (rest looked up from reference TRBV7-2 and TRBJ2-5): GAGVSQSPSNKVTEKGKDVELRCDPISGHTALYWYRQSLGQGLEFLIYFQGNSAPDKSGLPSDRFSAERTGGSVSTLTIQRTQQEDSAVYLCASSFVAVGETQYFGPGTRLLVL.

This rearrangement joins TRBV28 to TRBJ1-4, with TRBD1 as a possible D gene (6 bases). The CDR3 has 15 amino acids. CDR1 and CDR2 (germline): MDHEN, SYDVKM. Trimming took 5 bases from V and 8 from J, leaving 18 bases between them. This CDR3 is CASSEGGTWWEKLFF. In DNA, the CDR3 is TGTGCCAGCAGTGAAGGGGGGACGTGGTGGGAAAAACTGTTTTTT.

This clone occurred a few times. V and J are TRBV5-4 and TRBJ1-5; weak D call: TRBD1 (6 bases). Between the trimmed V and J ends, which lost 3 bases and 7 bases, there was a span of 20 bases. The germline V gene encodes CDR1 SGHNT and CDR2 YYREEE (reference sequence). There are 16 residues in the CDR3. The CDR3: CASSYRGRGGGQPQHF. The CDR3 DNA sequence: TGTGCCAGCAGCTACCGGGGGCGTGGGGGTGGACAGCCCCAGCATTTT.

This chain connects TRBV12-1 to TRBJ2-7; whether TRBD1, the table's D call, matches the DNA was not checked. TRBV12-1 is a documented pseudogene. This CDR3 has 15 residues. CDR3: CASSFALDSSYEQYF. The CDR3 nucleotides read TGTGCCAGCAGCTTTGCGCTGGACAGTTCCTACGAGCAGTACTTC.

This chain uses TRBV5-1 with TRBJ2-7; TRBD2 matches at 12 bases. CDR1 and CDR2 from the germline V gene are SGHRS and YFSETQ. The CDR3 is 15 amino acids. V lost 3 bases, J lost 4 bases, and 5 bases stayed unmatched. CDR3 bases: TGCGCCAGCAGCTGGAGGACTAGCGGGATGTACGAGCAGTACTTC. This translates into CASSWRTSGMYEQYF.

This sequence joins TRBV7-2 and TRBJ1-1, with D tentatively TRBD1 (6 bases). The CDR3 extends over 15 amino acids. Trimming removed 5 bases from V and 1 base from J, with 14 bases in between. Germline V gene lookup returns CDR1 SGHTA and CDR2 FQGNSA. The CDR3 DNA reads as TGTGCCAGCAGCAATCAGGGGTTGGGGAACACTGAAGCTTTCTTT. Protein sequence: CASSNQGLGNTEAFF.

This sequence joins TRBV4-1 and TRBJ2-2; TRBD1 might be the D (5 bases). The CDR3 length is 15 residues. Germline-derived CDR1 and CDR2 are MGHRA and YSYEKL. Trimming took off 3 bases at V and 5 bases at J, with 13 bases between the two ends. This chain's CDR3 is CASSHPGQVTGELFF. CDR3 nucleotides: TGCGCCAGCAGCCATCCAGGACAAGTGACCGGGGAGCTGTTTTTT.

The chain uses TRBV2 and TRBJ2-5; D remains unclear. V was trimmed by 3 bases and J by 4 bases, leaving 3 bases between them. Germline V gene lookup returns CDR1 SNHLY and CDR2 FYNNEI. The CDR3 has 11 residues. CDR3: CASSDGETQYF. CDR3 DNA sequence: TGTGCCAGCAGTGACGGAGAGACCCAGTACTTC.

This clone was detected once. The gene calls are TRBV5-1 and TRBJ2-6; weak D call: TRBD1 (6 bases). The germline gives CDR1 SGHRS, CDR2 YFSETQ. V lost 4 bases, J lost 0 bases, and 17 bases lay in between. This CDR3 is 18 amino acids long. The CDR3, as DNA: TGCGCCAGCAGCCTCGCTTCGGGACAAAACTCTGGGGCCAACGTCCTGACTTTC. Translation: CASSLASGQNSGANVLTF.

V is TRBV2 and J is TRBJ2-5; no firm D call. The J call could be wrong; TRBJ2-7 is a better fit for the DNA end. Germline lookup yields CDR1 SNHLY and CDR2 FYNNEI. The CDR3 has 18 residues. CDR3 sequence: CASSTPHVGIISSYEQYF. DNA of the CDR3: TGTGCCAGCAGTACACCGCACGTAGGAATCATTAGCTCCTACGAGCAGTACTTC.

The chain employs TRBV11-2 and TRBJ2-1; D gene uncertain. With 1 base removed from V and 4 bases from J, the gap between germline ends came to 8 bases. The CDR3 is 14 residues long. Per the germline V gene, CDR1 is SGHAT and CDR2 is FQNNGV. The DNA for the CDR3 is TGTGCCAGCAGCTTAGCCGAAGCTTACAATGAGCAGTTCTTC. Translated, it gives CASSLAEAYNEQFF.

V is TRBV5-1 and J is TRBJ2-4, with D unresolved. The germline V and J ends were trimmed by 0 bases and 0 bases, with 4 bases remaining between them. The CDR3 has 14 amino acids. Germline assignment: CDR1 SGHRS and CDR2 YFSETQ. CDR3 sequence reads: CASSLEVAKNIQYF. In nucleotides, the CDR3 is TGCGCCAGCAGCTTGGAGGTAGCCAAAAACATTCAGTACTTC.

This sequence joins TRBV6-5 and TRBJ2-7; maybe TRBD2 (5 bases). The V end was cut by 4 bases, the J end by 7 bases, with 14 bases between. The length of the CDR3 is 13 residues. CDR1 is MNHEY, CDR2 SVGAGI, per germline. This CDR3 is CASSSDWVDEQYF. CDR3 in DNA: TGTGCCAGCAGTTCGGACTGGGTAGATGAGCAGTACTTC.

The V and J genes are TRBV9 and TRBJ1-2; TRBD1 agrees at 7 bases. CDR3 length: 14 amino acids. Germline V gives CDR1 SGDLS, CDR2 YYNGEE. The J segment lost 4 bases and the V segment lost 2 bases, leaving 5 bases of the junction unmatched. DNA for the CDR3: TGTGCCAGCAGCGTCGAGACAGGGTCCTATGGCTACACCTTC. Translation: CASSVETGSYGYTF.

The chain combines TRBV28 with TRBJ2-1; 8 nucleotides match TRBD2. The CDR3 runs to 16 residues. Germline CDR1 MDHEN, CDR2 SYDVKM. Losses at the gene ends were 7 bases for V and 4 bases for J; bases not matched to a gene: 12. The DNA for the CDR3 is TGTGCCAGCAACTCCGGGGGGGGACGTCGTTACAATGAGCAGTTCTTC. It encodes CASNSGGGRRYNEQFF.

This rearrangement joins TRBV5-1 to TRBJ2-3, with unresolved D. The ends were cut back, 4 bases at V and 6 bases at J, with 18 bases in the middle. The length of the CDR3 is 15 residues. CDR1 is SGHRS, CDR2 YFSETQ, per germline. CDR3 in amino acids: CASSRIPSFADTQYF. CDR3 nucleotides: TGCGCCAGCAGCCGCATTCCGTCGTTCGCGGATACGCAGTATTTT.

The table lists this clone with a count of one. The rearrangement links TRBV7-6 to TRBJ1-4, with TRBD1 matching over 10 bases. Per germline, CDR1 SGHVS and CDR2 FNYEAQ. The CDR3 consists of 14 residues. Trimming cost V 5 bases and J 5 bases; bases outside gene matches: 2. The CDR3 nucleotides read TGTGCCAGCAGCCCGACAGGGGGCAATGAAAAACTGTTTTTT. It codes for CASSPTGGNEKLFF.

The chain combines TRBV7-9 with TRBJ2-7, with 9 bases identical to TRBD1. Germline CDR1 is SEHNR and CDR2 is FQNEAQ (reference sequence). This CDR3 region has 14 residues. Germline trimming cut 5 bases from V and 3 bases from J; bases unmatched to any gene: 5. CDR3 amino acids: CASSERGQGYEQYF. The CDR3 DNA is TGTGCCAGCAGCGAGCGGGGACAGGGCTACGAGCAGTACTTC.

The chain couples TRBV27 to TRBJ2-1; 12 positions match TRBD2. The trim removed 5 bases at V and 7 bases at J, leaving 12 bases unmatched. This CDR3 has 17 residues. Germline V gives CDR1 MNHEY, CDR2 SMNVEV (reference sequence). DNA for the CDR3: TGTGCCAGCAGTCCCAGGACTAGCGGGAAACTTGATAATGAGCAGTTCTTC. Translated, it gives CASSPRTSGKLDNEQFF.

The V gene is TRBV18, the J gene TRBJ1-5; D is uncertain. Germline CDR1 is KGHSH and CDR2 is LQKENI. CDR3 length equals 15 residues. The ends were cut back, 3 bases at V and 7 bases at J, with 16 bases in the middle. CDR3 amino acids: CASSPAKGGIQPQHF. CDR3 DNA sequence: TGTGCCAGCTCACCGGCGAAGGGAGGTATACAGCCCCAGCATTTT.

The gene calls are TRBV14 and TRBJ2-7, with 7 positions matching TRBD1. The CDR3 totals 13 residues. J lost 2 bases, V lost 3 bases, and 1 base had no gene match. CDR1 is SGHDN and CDR2 is FVKESK in the germline V gene. CDR3 sequence (DNA): TGTGCCAGCAGCCAGACAGGGCCCTACGAGCAGTACTTC. This translates into CASSQTGPYEQYF.

V is TRBV15 and J is TRBJ1-5; D unclear. The V gene lost 0 bases and the J gene lost 5 bases, with 8 bases spanning the gap. The length of the CDR3 is 14 residues. The germline V gene has CDR1 LNHNV and CDR2 YYDKDF (reference sequence). The DNA for the CDR3 is TGTGCCACCAGCAGAGACAGGAAGGATCAGCCCCAGCATTTT. Protein: CATSRDRKDQPQHF.

The V gene is TRBV27, the J gene TRBJ2-5; D is unresolved. The CDR3 loop spans 13 amino acids. Germline V gives CDR1 MNHEY, CDR2 SMNVEV (reference sequence). V shed 8 bases and J shed 1 base, with 11 bases lying between them. The CDR3 nucleotides read TGTGCCAGCGGATCCCGACTCCAAGAGACCCAGTACTTC. It is translated as CASGSRLQETQYF.